A single T cell receptor (beta chain) is shown here with its context. No cognate antigen has been identified for it. Base qualities are missing; no much larger clone stands one base away. The CDR1 and CDR2 encoded by the germline V gene (reference sequence) are DFQATT and SNEGSKA. The CDR3 sequence holds 14 residues, the cysteine and phenylalanine included. The read is trimmed to its CDR3 DNA, 42 bases read in frame from base 1. At the junction V is shortened by 5 bases and J by 4 bases; bases outside the gene matches: 9. The data derive from a study of identical twins (dated by TCRdb to about 2016). Regarding the complete study: TCR alpha and beta repertoires from monozygotic twins, unrelated adults of various ages and cord blood were deep-sequenced to test whether fetal clonotypes persist. To rule out contamination, the twin experiments were replicated at different times with different library preparation protocols. Overall results and qualifications from the work: Compared with coincidental sharing between unrelated individuals, out-of-frame TCR alpha sequences shared between twins showed an excess of sequences with low generation probability. Zero-insertion analyses could be partly confounded by invariant T cells such as MAIT and iNKT, although diverse VJ usage argued against such confounding for most clonotypes. In beta out-of-frame sequences, excess twin sharing was weaker, because having fewer shared sequences lowered the signal-to-noise ratio. Fewer insertions were carried by abundant cord blood beta clonotypes, a similar but weaker trend appeared in young adult naive repertoires, and no such trend appeared in memory repertoires. Out-of-frame TCR alpha sharing in monozygotic twins was systematically underestimated by recombination models, whereas sharing between unrelated individuals was in agreement with the recombination models. Because the same donors could not be followed over many years, the conclusions relied on cross-sectional statistical analysis.

Every donor in the study was a healthy Caucasian. Three pairs of female monozygotic twins, all aged roughly 18 to 29 years, were included in the twin cohort. The RNA used for TCR libraries was isolated from peripheral blood mononuclear cells. To prepare the library, 5' RACE was applied. Reads for this sample came from an Illumina HiSeq 2000. A universal primer binding site was introduced by template switching, and a unique molecular identifier was present in the final cDNA, enabling accurate counting of TCR cDNA molecules. First-strand cDNA for TCR alpha and beta chains was synthesized from specific primers in the conserved constant-segment region. To control for contamination, each cDNA library was double barcoded with a SMART-Mk sample barcode plus Illumina barcodes. TruSeq adapter sequences, together with Illumina sample barcodes, were added in two successive PCR steps. Sequencing of the TCR alpha and beta cDNA libraries was done on the Illumina HiSeq platform using custom primers. As for the original processing: Unique molecular identifiers were extracted from raw reads with MiGEC, and CDR3 positions were determined with MiXCR. Recombination models were inferred per individual with the repgenHMM and IGoR tools using an EM algorithm. The analysis of shared clonotypes was done with the tcR package in R, with sharing normalized by the product of cloneset sizes. To study raw recombination without the effects of thymic and clonal selection, out-of-frame nonproductive sequences were analyzed. In TCRdb, the public reads were trimmed at Q25 with fastp and aligned with MiXCR, with productive beta chains retained. Each entry merges the rows of one CDR3 protein and shows their most common DNA and genes. TCRdb's processing, not the authors', yielded these V and J calls. The sample table shows some 690,000 distinct CDR3 sequences, and 21% are seen once. More than 4% of the sample comes from the top ten.

These data were also reused for a study on T cells expressing NK-cell markers. The second study reports: Three sorted T-cell subsets (CD3+CD56+NKG2C+, CD3+CD56+NKG2C- and CD3+CD56-NKG2C+) from fewer than 10 donors had their TCR beta-chain repertoires profiled. Seven of the eight sequenced donors were HCMV-seropositive and one was HCMV-seronegative. To restrict sorting to alphabetaTCR-expressing T cells, an anti-gammadeltaTCR antibody was added in several experiments. In 5 to 7 donors, the dominant CD3+CD56+NKG2C+ clonotypes ranked among the top 10 CD8+ clonotypes, making up about 1.0-8% of CD8+ T cells. Those dominant clonotypes were again the most abundant among CD3+CD56-NKG2C+ cells in a few donors, at about 28.3-60.1%. It remained unclear whether the expanded NKG2C-expressing T cell clones were specific for HCMV antigens. The study sequenced eight donors, all healthy volunteers chosen at random: three men and five women. HCMV-specific IgG was detected in serum with a commercial ELISA kit to determine HCMV serostatus. For 5 or 6 donors, unsorted PBMC were also used to sequence bulk peripheral blood T-cell repertoires. MIGEC was used to demultiplex reads and group reads by UMI, and MiTCR was used to assemble and quantify clonotypes. To remove erroneous sequences, TCR cDNA sequences were retained only when supported by two or more reads. The tcR package was used for downstream repertoire analysis, and clonotypes were matched between fractions using CDR3 nucleotide sequence together with V segment. VDJmatch was used to annotate antigen specificity against VDJdb, with one amino acid substitution in CDR3 permitted.

This receptor was taken from a woman aged 18-29 years in good health. The receptor chain draws on TRBV20-1 and TRBJ2-5; 8 central nucleotides agree with TRBD2. The sample was PBMCs. The nucleotide sequence is TGCAGTGCTCCCCCACGGGGGGGGATAGAGACCCAGTACTTC. It is translated as CSAPPRGGIETQYF.